The entry below gives a single T cell receptor (beta chain) sequence along with its context. The specificity of this receptor is unknown. The cohort consisted of 650 to 850 healthy bone marrow donors. At the time of sampling, all cohort members were nominally healthy, though unrecorded immune exposures were likely present. The donor tested CMV seronegative, placing the donor among the 350 to 400 seronegative members of the cohort. Each donor provided a peripheral blood sample, and peripheral blood mononuclear cells were used for TCR beta sequencing. The Qiagen DNeasy Blood Extraction Kit was used to extract genomic DNA from the blood cell samples. Libraries were built with the immunoSEQ multiplex PCR assay. For the multiplex PCR, a mixture combining 60 forward primers for TCR Vbeta segments and 13 reverse primers for TCR Jbeta segments was used. The CDR3 region of rearranged TCR beta genes was amplified from genomic DNA with a multiplex PCR assay. The amplified TCR beta libraries were sequenced on the Illumina HiSeq System as 87-base-pair reads. The authors' analysis ran thus. A later analysis counted about 80 million unique TCR beta chains across the 640 or so repertoires, and around 12 million of these chains were shared by at least two donors. To remove PCR and sequencing errors, raw reads were error-corrected and collapsed into unique sequences using a nearest-neighbor algorithm that merged closely related sequences. CDR3 sequences were aligned to IMGT reference sequences to assign V, D and J gene segments. Each retained sequence needed at least a six-nucleotide match to both a V gene segment and a J gene segment. Rearrangements were called productive when the CDR3 lacked stop codons and stayed in frame with V and J; all others were non-productive. Following IMGT convention, CDR3 was defined as the stretch from the second conserved V-encoded cysteine to the conserved J-encoded phenylalanine. The earlier analysis of roughly 590 of the donors excluded sequences that lacked an unambiguous match to a single V gene segment. An earlier analysis of fewer than 750 of the donors classified V segments as functional when productive rearrangements were above 56.7% and as segregating when the standard deviation between donors was above 5%. A statistical classification framework was developed to diagnose cytomegalovirus status using the catalog of TCR beta chain sequences. A later analysis assigned V and J genes by comparing TCR nucleotide sequences with IMGT/GENE-DB human TR gene sequences. The TCRdist pipeline was used in a later analysis to assign CDR3 sequences and most-parsimonious VDJ recombination scenarios. In a later analysis, every TCR beta chain was defined by the combination of its CDR3 amino acid sequence and its V-gene family, and reads without a unique V-gene family were dropped. In a later analysis, approximately 640 highly shared, low-generation-probability nucleotide sequences were removed to address suspected cross-contamination and a sequencing artifact. In a later analysis, a clonal expansion index was calculated for each public chain from normalized within-repertoire ranks of inferred template counts. In a later analysis, generation probabilities were computed using a VDJ recombination model fitted to out-of-frame rearrangements, and the results were checked against IGoR. Hypergeometric tests were used in a later analysis to score TCR-TCR, TCR-HLA and TCR-CMV co-occurrence, with a repertoire-size bias correction applied to the TCR pairs. A later analysis estimated false discovery rates by permuting HLA or CMV assignments 20 times. In a later analysis, co-occurring TCRs were grouped using DBSCAN, and TCRdist sequence similarity was added for clustering within HLA-allele-positive subsets. Repertoires with fewer than 30,000 or more than 120,000 public chains, plus five repertoires with anomalous nucleotide sharing, were excluded from co-occurrence clustering. Sourced from immuneACCESS, this table was stored by TCRdb with only in-frame sequences that have V and J called. A share of the clones is absent; for the studies checked, an unresolved V gene accounts for under half, and the remainder has no known explanation. For V, J and clone size, that table is used; D and trimming come from the DNA. This sample's records show 110,000 to 150,000 clones. The top ten clones comprise 2% to 2.5% of the sample.

The data are from a study of cytomegalovirus exposure and HLA in healthy donors (dated by TCRdb to 2016 to 2017). In the study overall: In an earlier analysis of under 600 of the donors, about 270 Gb of sequence data and some 100 million unique TCR beta sequences from about 190 million T cells were reported. Donor age, sex, ethnicity and CMV serostatus were compiled alongside the repertoire data. The later analysis used no new phenotypic data to find candidate immune exposures, relying instead on TCR beta sequences and their occurrence across donors. Class I and class II HLA loci were covered by the typing at four-digit resolution. Of the roughly 390 genotyped donors, approximately 82% fell in the genetic ancestry cluster associated with self-reported Caucasian donors. To decide whether each TCR beta V gene segment behaved as functional or pseudogenic, an earlier analysis of approximately 600 of the donors relied on high-throughput TCR beta sequencing. The T cell repertoires of some 670 subjects were profiled by immunosequencing and related to cytomegalovirus serostatus. In addition to the first cohort of 666 subjects, a separate validation cohort of 100 to 150 different subjects was used. Across some 400 genotyped donors of the cohort, an average of roughly 200,000 unique TCR beta nucleotide sequences per donor were sequenced, and 15% to 20% of those sequences were non-productive. To predict cytomegalovirus infection status, the study brought together high-throughput TCR immunosequencing, statistical association of individual TCRs with disease status, and machine learning. The study aimed to test whether cataloging public T cell receptors could reveal signatures of past pathogen exposure. All discovery cohort repertoires had been generated on a single sequencing platform. A later analysis re-examined previously published TCR beta repertoires from about 670 donors and added high-resolution HLA genotyping to investigate patterns of TCR occurrence. A later genetic analysis took genome-wide SNP genotypes for about three fifths of the roughly 670 donors and used that subset as a discovery cohort. An early release covering some 640 HLA-typed donors comprised about 290 gigabases of sequencing data and tens of millions of unique TCR sequences. Four to six DR-DQ haplotypes were handled as single units for association and clustering, since linkage in the cohort was strong. The number of donors typed differed by locus, with roughly 620-630 for A, B, C, DRB1 and DQB1, over 500 for DQA1, 606 for DPA1, and about 450 for DPB1.

Reading the germline V gene (reference sequence) gives CDR1 SEHNR and CDR2 FQNEAQ. From the cysteine through the phenylalanine, the CDR3 covers 16 amino acids. Only CDR3 DNA remains: 48 bases, in frame from the first base. V is pared back by 3 bases and J by 2 bases, with 14 bases lying between the germline termini. The investigation overall reported the following: In a later analysis, the rate of TCR association differed among HLA loci, with DRB1 alleles having the most associated TCRs and HLA-C alleles having the fewest. Compared with equally common non-associated chains, HLA-associated TCR beta chains in a later analysis were more clonally expanded and had lower generation probabilities. Assigning TCR associations to individual alleles was difficult when HLA alleles, especially DR and DQ, strongly co-occurred. The study gave a list of more than 150 TCR beta chains associated with cytomegalovirus. Some IMGT-functional V segments, including TRBV6-2 and TRBV6-3, could not be told apart with the 87-base-pair reads, so those segments were excluded. Because counts were too low, more than 15 rarely observed V segments, including chromosome 9 orphons, were left out of the earlier analysis of 500 to 750 of the donors. Linkage disequilibrium might explain the correlated functional status among segregating V segments, but an unknown experimental factor could not be ruled out. A cluster of highly shared sequence variants was judged likely to be a technical artifact of the sequencing pipeline. Roughly uniform sequencing depth across donors was assumed in presence/absence analyses, although this assumption may not hold. Specific HLA alleles were associated with 15,000 to 20,000 TCR beta sequences at a false discovery rate of 0.05 in a later analysis. CMV serostatus was the only immune exposure information available for the cohort. It was suggested by the authors that the approach could potentially be generalized to other disease states and immunological phenotypes. In vitro tests confirmed that a few of the cytomegalovirus-associated TCR beta chains recognize cytomegalovirus antigens. A further reported finding was that TCR beta sequences accurately predicted the HLA-A and HLA-B alleles for most subjects in the first cohort. This cohort had only TCR beta chains sequenced, and the lack of alpha or paired-chain data limited which features could be detected. Broadly in line with IMGT annotations, most TCR beta V segments showed up in productive rearrangements about 87% or about 30% of the time in an earlier analysis of roughly 590 of the donors. While some public TCRs were present in many individuals, most TCR sequences turned up only very rarely across donors. An association between a missense DCLRE1C variant and V-gene and J-gene trimming of TCR beta chains was found in a later genetic analysis and replicated in an independent cohort. Cytomegalovirus status was reported to be diagnosed by the classifier with high specificity and sensitivity in both the original and validation cohorts. Most CMV-associated TCR beta chains appeared to be HLA-restricted in a later analysis, and the HLA associations seemed to be driven largely by CMV exposure. According to a later genetic analysis, donors in an Asian-associated ancestry cluster had fewer N-insertions in productive TCRs than the roughly 670-donor mean. Because some donors lacked HLA typing at each locus, the association tests relied only on the typed subset. A later analysis reported that several top co-occurrence clusters appeared linked to parvovirus B19, influenza, CMV and Epstein-Barr virus.

The TCR sequence derives from a woman aged 18 to 35 in good health and CMV-seronegative. Specimen: PBMCs. Here the chain combines TRBV7-9 and TRBJ1-5; the D gene cannot be resolved reliably. CDR3 protein: CASSFSGSGGNQPQHF. The sequenced DNA is TGTGCCAGCAGCTTTTCTGGGTCCGGAGGCAATCAGCCCCAGCATTTT.